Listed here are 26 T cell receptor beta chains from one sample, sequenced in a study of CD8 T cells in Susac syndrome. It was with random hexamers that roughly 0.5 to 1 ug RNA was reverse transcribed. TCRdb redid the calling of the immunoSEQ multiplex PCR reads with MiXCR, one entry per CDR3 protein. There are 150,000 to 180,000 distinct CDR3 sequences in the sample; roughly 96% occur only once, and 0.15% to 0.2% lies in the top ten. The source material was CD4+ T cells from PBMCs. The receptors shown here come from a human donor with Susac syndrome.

CDR3: CASSYSPNSNQPQHF. CDR3 nucleotide sequence: TGTGCCAGCAGTTACTCGCCTAATAGCAATCAGCCCCAGCATTTT. The chain has TRBV6-5 and TRBJ1-5; D is undetermined. CDR1 and CDR2 (germline): MNHEY, SVGAGI. Trimming took 0 bases from V and 0 from J, leaving 6 bases between them. This CDR3 is 15 amino acids long.

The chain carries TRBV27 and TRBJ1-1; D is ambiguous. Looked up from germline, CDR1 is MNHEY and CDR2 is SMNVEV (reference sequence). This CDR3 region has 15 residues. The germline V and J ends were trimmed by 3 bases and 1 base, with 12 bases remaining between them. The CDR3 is CASSFNGVRNTEAFF. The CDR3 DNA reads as TGTGCCAGCAGTTTCAACGGGGTGAGGAACACTGAAGCTTTCTTT.

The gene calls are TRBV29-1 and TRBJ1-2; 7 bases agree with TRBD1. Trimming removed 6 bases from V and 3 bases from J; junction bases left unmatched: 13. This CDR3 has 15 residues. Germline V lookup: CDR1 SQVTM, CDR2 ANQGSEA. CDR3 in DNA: TGCAGCGTCGTATATGTCAGGGGGAAGGACTATGGCTACACCTTC. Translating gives CSVVYVRGKDYGYTF.

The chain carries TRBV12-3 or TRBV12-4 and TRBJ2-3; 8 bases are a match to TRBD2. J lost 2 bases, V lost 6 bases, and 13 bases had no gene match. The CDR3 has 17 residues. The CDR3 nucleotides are TGTGCCAGCAGCCCGAGTCTGCTAGCGGGCACCACAGATACGCAGTATTTT. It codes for CASSPSLLAGTTDTQYF.

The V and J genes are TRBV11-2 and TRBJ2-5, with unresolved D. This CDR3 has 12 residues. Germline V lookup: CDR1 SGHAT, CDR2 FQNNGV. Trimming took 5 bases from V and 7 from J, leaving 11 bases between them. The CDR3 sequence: CASSPDRGTQYF. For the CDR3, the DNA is TGTGCCAGCAGCCCCGACCGAGGGACCCAGTACTTC. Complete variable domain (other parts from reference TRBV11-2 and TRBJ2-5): EAGVAQSPRYKIIEKRQSVAFWCNPISGHATLYWYQQILGQGPKLLIQFQNNGVVDDSQLPKDRFSAERLKGVDSTLKIQPAKLEDSAVYLCASSPDRGTQYFGPGTRLLVL.

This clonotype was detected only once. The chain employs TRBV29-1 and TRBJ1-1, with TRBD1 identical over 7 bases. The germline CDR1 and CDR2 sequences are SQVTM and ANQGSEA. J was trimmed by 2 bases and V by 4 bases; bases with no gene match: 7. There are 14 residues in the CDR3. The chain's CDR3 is CSVVFGTANTEAFF. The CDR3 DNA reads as TGCAGCGTTGTCTTCGGGACAGCCAACACTGAAGCTTTCTTT. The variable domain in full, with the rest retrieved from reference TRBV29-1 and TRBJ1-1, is SAVISQKPSRDICQRGTSLTIQCQVDSQVTMMFWYRQQPGQSLTLIATANQGSEATYESGFVIDKFPISRPNLTFSTLTVSNMSPEDSSIYLCSVVFGTANTEAFFGQGTRLTVV.

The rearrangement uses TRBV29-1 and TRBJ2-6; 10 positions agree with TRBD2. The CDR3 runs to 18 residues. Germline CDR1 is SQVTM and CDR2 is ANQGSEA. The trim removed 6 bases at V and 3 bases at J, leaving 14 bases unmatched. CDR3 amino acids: CSVGRPGLASGGANVLTF. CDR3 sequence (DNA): TGCAGCGTAGGACGGCCGGGACTAGCGTCTGGTGGGGCCAACGTCCTGACTTTC.

The CDR3 DNA reads as TGTGCCAGCAGCTTAGCGACAGGGATGAACTATGGCTACACCTTC. Its protein product is CASSLATGMNYGYTF. The gene calls are TRBV7-8 and TRBJ1-2; 7 bases map to TRBD1. This CDR3 region has 15 residues. The germline V gene encodes CDR1 SGHVS and CDR2 FQNEAQ. V gave up 0 bases and J gave up 2 bases; unmatched junction bases: 3.

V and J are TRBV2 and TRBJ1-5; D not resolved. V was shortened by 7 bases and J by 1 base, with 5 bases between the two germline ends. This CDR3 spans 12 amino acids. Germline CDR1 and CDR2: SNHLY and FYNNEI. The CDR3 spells CASTQSNQPQHF. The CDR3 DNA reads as TGTGCCAGCACCCAAAGCAATCAGCCCCAGCATTTT.

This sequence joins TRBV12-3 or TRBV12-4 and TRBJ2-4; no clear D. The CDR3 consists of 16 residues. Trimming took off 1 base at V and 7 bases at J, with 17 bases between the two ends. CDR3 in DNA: TGTGCCAGCAGTTTAGGTCCTGGGGTTAAAATGAACATTCAGTACTTC. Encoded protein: CASSLGPGVKMNIQYF.

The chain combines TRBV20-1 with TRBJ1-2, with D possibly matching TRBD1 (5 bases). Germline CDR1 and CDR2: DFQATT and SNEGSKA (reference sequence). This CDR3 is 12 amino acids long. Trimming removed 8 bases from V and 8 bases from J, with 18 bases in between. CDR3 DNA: TGCAGTCACTTCAGGGTTGCGGAAGGCTACACCTTC. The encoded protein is CSHFRVAEGYTF.

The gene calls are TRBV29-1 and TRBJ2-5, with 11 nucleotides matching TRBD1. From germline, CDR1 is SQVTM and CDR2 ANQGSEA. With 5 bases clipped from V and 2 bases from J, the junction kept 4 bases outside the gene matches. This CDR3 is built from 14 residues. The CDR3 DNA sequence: TGCAGCGTTCTAGGGACAGGGGGGCAAGAGACCCAGTACTTC. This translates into CSVLGTGGQETQYF.

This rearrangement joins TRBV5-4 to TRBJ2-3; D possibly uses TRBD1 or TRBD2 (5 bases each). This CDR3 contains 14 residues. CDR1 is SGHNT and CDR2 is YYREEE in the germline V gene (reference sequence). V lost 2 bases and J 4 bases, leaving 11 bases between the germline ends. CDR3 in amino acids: CASSFGAPADTQYF. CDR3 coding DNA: TGTGCCAGCAGCTTCGGGGCGCCGGCAGATACGCAGTATTTT.

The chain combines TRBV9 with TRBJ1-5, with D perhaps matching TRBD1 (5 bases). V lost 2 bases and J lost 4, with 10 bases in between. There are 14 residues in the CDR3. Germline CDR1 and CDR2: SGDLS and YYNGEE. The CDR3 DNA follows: TGTGCCAGCAGCGTTGGGGCTTATAATCAGCCCCAGCATTTT. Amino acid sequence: CASSVGAYNQPQHF.

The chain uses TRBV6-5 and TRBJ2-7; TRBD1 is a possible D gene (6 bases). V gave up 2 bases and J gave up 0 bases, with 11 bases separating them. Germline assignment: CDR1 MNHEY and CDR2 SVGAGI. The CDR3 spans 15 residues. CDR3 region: CASSYNGQSSYEQYF. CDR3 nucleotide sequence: TGTGCCAGCAGTTACAATGGACAGTCCTCCTACGAGCAGTACTTC.

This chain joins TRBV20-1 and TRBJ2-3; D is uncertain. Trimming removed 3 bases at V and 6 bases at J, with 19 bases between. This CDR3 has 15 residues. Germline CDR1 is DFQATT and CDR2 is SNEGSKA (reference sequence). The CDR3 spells CSARTRDAPRDTQYF. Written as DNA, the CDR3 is TGCAGTGCTAGGACGAGAGACGCGCCCCGGGATACGCAGTATTTT.

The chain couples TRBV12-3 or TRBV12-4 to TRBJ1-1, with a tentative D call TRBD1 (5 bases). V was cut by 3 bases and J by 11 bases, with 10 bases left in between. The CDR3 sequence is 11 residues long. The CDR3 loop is CASSLGGAAFF. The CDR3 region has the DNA TGTGCCAGCAGTTTGGGGGGTGCGGCTTTCTTT.

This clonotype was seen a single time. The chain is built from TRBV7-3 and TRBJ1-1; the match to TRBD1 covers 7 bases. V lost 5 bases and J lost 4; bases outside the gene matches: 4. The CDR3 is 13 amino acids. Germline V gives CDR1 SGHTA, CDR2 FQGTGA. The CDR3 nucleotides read TGTGCCAGCAGCCTCGACAGGGCCACTGAAGCTTTCTTT. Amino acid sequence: CASSLDRATEAFF.

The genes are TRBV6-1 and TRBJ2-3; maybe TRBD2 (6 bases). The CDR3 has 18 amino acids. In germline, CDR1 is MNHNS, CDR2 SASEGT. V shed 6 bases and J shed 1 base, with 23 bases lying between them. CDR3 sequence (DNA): TGTGCCAGCAGCCCACTCCCCCTACTAGCCACTGGCACAGATACGCAGTATTTT. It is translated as CASSPLPLLATGTDTQYF.

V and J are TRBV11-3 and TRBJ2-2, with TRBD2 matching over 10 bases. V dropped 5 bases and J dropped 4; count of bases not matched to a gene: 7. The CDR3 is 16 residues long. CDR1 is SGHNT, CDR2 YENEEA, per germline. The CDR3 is CASSPRTSGLTGELFF. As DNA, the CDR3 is TGTGCCAGCAGCCCCCGGACTAGCGGACTCACCGGGGAGCTGTTTTTT.

CDR3 region: CSARTRRGADTQYF. The CDR3 bases are TGCAGTGCTAGAACTCGCAGGGGGGCAGATACGCAGTATTTT. The chain couples TRBV20-1 to TRBJ2-3, with a possible D match to TRBD1 (7 bases). Germline V gene sequence: CDR1 DFQATT, CDR2 SNEGSKA (reference sequence). The CDR3 totals 14 residues. Trimming pared 2 bases from V and 4 bases from J, leaving 13 bases between.

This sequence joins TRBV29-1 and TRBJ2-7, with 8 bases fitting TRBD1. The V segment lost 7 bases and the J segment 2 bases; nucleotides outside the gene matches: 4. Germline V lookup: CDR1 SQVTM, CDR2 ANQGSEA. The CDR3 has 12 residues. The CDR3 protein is CSGGQAAYEQYF. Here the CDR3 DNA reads TGCAGCGGGGGACAGGCAGCCTACGAGCAGTACTTC.

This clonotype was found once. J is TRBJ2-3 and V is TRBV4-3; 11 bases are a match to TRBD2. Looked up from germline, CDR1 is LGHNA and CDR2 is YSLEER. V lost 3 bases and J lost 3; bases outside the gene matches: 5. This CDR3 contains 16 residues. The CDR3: CASSQSTSGVTDTQYF. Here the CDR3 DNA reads TGCGCCAGCAGCCAGTCGACTAGCGGGGTTACAGATACGCAGTATTTT.

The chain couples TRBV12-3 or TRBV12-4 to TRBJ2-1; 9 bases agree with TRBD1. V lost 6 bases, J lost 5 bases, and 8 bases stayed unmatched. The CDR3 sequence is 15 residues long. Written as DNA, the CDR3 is TGTGCCAGCAGCCGACCGGGACAGGGTGACAATGAGCAGTTCTTC. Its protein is CASSRPGQGDNEQFF.

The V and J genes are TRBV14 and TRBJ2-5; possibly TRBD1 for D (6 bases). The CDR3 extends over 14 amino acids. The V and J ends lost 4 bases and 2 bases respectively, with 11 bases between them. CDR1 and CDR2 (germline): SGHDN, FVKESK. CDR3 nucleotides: TGTGCCAGCAGCCCTGGACAGATACAAGAGACCCAGTACTTC. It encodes CASSPGQIQETQYF.

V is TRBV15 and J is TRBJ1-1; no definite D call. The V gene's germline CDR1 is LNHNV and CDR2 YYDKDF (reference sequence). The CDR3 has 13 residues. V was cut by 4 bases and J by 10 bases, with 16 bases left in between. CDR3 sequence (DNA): TGTGCCACCAGCAATCTCCCAATCAGCACAGCTTTCTTT. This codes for CATSNLPISTAFF. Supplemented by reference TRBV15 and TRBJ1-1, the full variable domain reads DAMVIQNPRYQVTQFGKPVTLSCSQTLNHNVMYWYQQKSSQAPKLLFHYYDKDFNNEADTPDNFQSRRPNTSFCFLDIRSPGLGDTAMYLCATSNLPISTAFFGQGTRLTVV.